These 7 T cell receptor beta chains were all obtained from the same sample, sequenced in a study of blood T cell repertoires in COVID-19. Repertoires were generated with immunoSEQ multiplex PCR, while TCRdb's copy carries only in-frame clones and drops some. The sample includes over 200,000 clones, about 90% of them seen just once. The specimen sequenced was peripheral blood. These receptors were obtained from a young man with active or convalescent COVID-19.

This sequence joins TRBV18 and TRBJ2-3, with D possibly TRBD1 on 6 matching bases. CDR1 KGHSH and CDR2 LQKENI come from the germline V gene. Trimming cost V 0 bases and J 6 bases, with 19 bases left between them. This CDR3 has 17 residues. CDR3 sequence reads: CASSPPNRVVVRDTQYF. The CDR3 DNA is TGTGCCAGCTCACCACCAAACAGGGTGGTTGTTCGGGATACGCAGTATTTT. Full variable domain (outside the CDR3, taken from reference TRBV18 and TRBJ2-3): NAGVMQNPRHLVRRRGQEARLRCSPMKGHSHVYWYRQLPEEGLKFMVYLQKENIIDESGMPKERFSAEFPKEGPSILRIQQVVRGDSAAYFCASSPPNRVVVRDTQYFGPGTRLTVL.

The chain joins TRBV27 to TRBJ2-7, with TRBD2 matching over 7 bases. V gave up 4 bases and J gave up 3 bases; unmatched junction bases: 9. The CDR3 loop spans 15 amino acids. Germline loops: CDR1 MNHEY, CDR2 SMNVEV (reference sequence). CDR3 amino acids: CASSSAAGSYYEQYF. In nucleotides, the CDR3 is TGTGCCAGCAGTTCCGCAGCGGGGAGCTACTACGAGCAGTACTTC.

The rearrangement joins TRBV11-1 to TRBJ2-2; D is unresolved. V lost 6 bases and J 4 bases, leaving 12 bases between the germline ends. CDR1 and CDR2 from the germline V gene are SGHAT and FQDESV (reference sequence). CDR3 length: 14 residues. This CDR3 reads CASRQKTGTGELFF. The DNA for the CDR3 is TGTGCCAGCAGACAGAAGACCGGCACCGGGGAGCTGTTTTTT. Together with reference TRBV11-1 and TRBJ2-2, the CDR3 gives the full variable domain: EAEVAQSPRYKITEKSQAVAFWCDPISGHATLYWYRQILGQGPELLVQFQDESVVDDSQLPKDRFSAERLKGVDSTLKIQPAELGDSAMYLCASRQKTGTGELFFGEGSRLTVL.

The chain has TRBV9 and TRBJ2-5; D may be TRBD2 (5 bases). The CDR3 has 14 residues. The germline V gene has CDR1 SGDLS and CDR2 YYNGEE. The V and J ends lost 0 bases and 3 bases respectively, with 9 bases between them. CDR3 nucleotides: TGTGCCAGCAGCGTAGCACCCGGGAAAGAGACCCAGTACTTC. The encoded protein is CASSVAPGKETQYF.

The CDR3 DNA is TGTGCCAGCAGCGGGTCAGGGGTTACAGATACGCAGTATTTT. Encoded protein: CASSGSGVTDTQYF. The V call is TRBV9, the J call TRBJ2-3; tentative D call: TRBD1 (6 bases). The CDR3 consists of 14 residues. Germline lookup yields CDR1 SGDLS and CDR2 YYNGEE. The V end was cut by 3 bases, the J end by 3 bases, with 11 bases between.

This rearrangement joins TRBV11-3 to TRBJ1-1, with a possible D match to TRBD1 (6 bases). The CDR3 spans 13 residues. Deletions cut 5 bases from V and 6 bases from J, with 13 bases between. The V gene's germline CDR1 is SGHNT and CDR2 YENEEA. The CDR3 reads CASSPTGSSEAFF. In nucleotides, the CDR3 is TGTGCCAGCAGCCCTACAGGGTCCTCTGAAGCTTTCTTT.

V and J are TRBV5-4 and TRBJ1-4; D is perhaps TRBD1 (5 bases). This CDR3 region has 15 residues. The ends were cut back, 3 bases at V and 7 bases at J, with 16 bases in the middle. Germline CDR1 SGHNT, CDR2 YYREEE (reference sequence). CDR3 loop: CASSSDRSTSEKLFF. The DNA of the CDR3 is TGTGCCAGCAGCTCCGACAGATCGACGTCTGAAAAACTGTTTTTT.